This entry lists 2 T cell receptor beta chains sequenced from one sample in a study of blood T cells in healthy people across ages. A second PCR of roughly 7 to 11 cycles used a sample-barcoded 5' primer and a J-beta primer mix. One entry per CDR3 protein results from TCRdb running MiXCR on the 5' RACE reads. The data show around 970,000 distinct CDR3 sequences, about 51% seen once. The sample taken for sequencing was blood. The source of these receptors is a woman in her sixties or seventies in good health.

The V gene is TRBV12-3 or TRBV12-4, the J gene TRBJ1-1, with a possible D match to TRBD1 (6 bases). The CDR3 runs to 14 residues. The V gene lost 4 bases and the J gene lost 1 base, with 10 bases spanning the gap. The CDR3: CASSSYRENTEAFF. CDR3 coding DNA: TGTGCCAGCAGTTCGTACAGGGAGAACACTGAAGCTTTCTTT.

V and J are TRBV3-1 and TRBJ2-3; 9 positions match TRBD2. The CDR3 contains 16 residues. Germline CDR1 is LGHDT and CDR2 is YNNKEL (reference sequence). After removal of 5 bases from V and 1 base from J, the junction contained 7 bases not matched to a gene. In DNA, the CDR3 is TGTGCCAGCAGCATAAGTAGCGGGAGAGGCACAGATACGCAGTATTTT. Protein: CASSISSGRGTDTQYF.